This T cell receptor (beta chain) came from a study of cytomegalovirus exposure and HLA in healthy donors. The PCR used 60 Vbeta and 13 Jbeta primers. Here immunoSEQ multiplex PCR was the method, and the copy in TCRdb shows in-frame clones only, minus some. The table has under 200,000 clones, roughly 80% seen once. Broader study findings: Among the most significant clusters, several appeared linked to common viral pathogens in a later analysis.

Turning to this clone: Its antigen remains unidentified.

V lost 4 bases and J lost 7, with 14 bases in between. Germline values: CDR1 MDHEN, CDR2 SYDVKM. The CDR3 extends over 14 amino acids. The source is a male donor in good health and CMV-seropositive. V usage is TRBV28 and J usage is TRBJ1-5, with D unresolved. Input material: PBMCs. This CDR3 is CASSSPGGRQPQHF. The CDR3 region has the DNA TGTGCCAGCAGTTCTCCGGGAGGGAGGCAGCCCCAGCATTTT.